The 28 T cell receptor beta chains below come from one sample, sequenced in a study of shared clonotypes between healthy human individuals. Assay: immunoSEQ multiplex PCR; the TCRdb copy retains only in-frame clones and omits some. The sample carries around 530,000 clones, around three quarters recorded once. The sequencing input was PBMCs. These TCRs come from a woman in her thirties or forties in good health. Some clones in this sample may be carry-over from other donors' samples.

The gene calls are TRBV7-6 and TRBJ1-3, with D uncertain. Trimming removed 1 base from V and 4 bases from J, with 17 bases in between. The length of the CDR3 is 17 residues. The germline gives CDR1 SGHVS, CDR2 FNYEAQ. DNA for the CDR3: TGTGCCAGCAGCTTAGGTTCATCGGGATATGAAGGAAACACCATATATTTT. Amino acids: CASSLGSSGYEGNTIYF.

This sequence joins TRBV5-1 and TRBJ2-1; 7 bases match TRBD2. The ends lost 1 base at V and 8 bases at J; junction bases unmatched: 6. Germline lookup yields CDR1 SGHRS and CDR2 YFSETQ. The CDR3 has 14 residues. CDR3 protein: CASSLSGTPHEQFF. CDR3 bases: TGCGCCAGCAGCTTGAGCGGGACCCCACATGAGCAGTTCTTC.

This chain's CDR3 is CASSMRLAEQFF. Here the CDR3 DNA reads TGTGCCAGTAGTATGCGACTAGCTGAGCAGTTCTTC. The rearrangement joins TRBV19 to TRBJ2-1, with 7 positions matching TRBD2. Unmatched junction bases numbered 2, after V lost 3 bases and J lost 9 bases. The germline V gene has CDR1 LNHDA and CDR2 SQIVND (reference sequence). This CDR3 comprises 12 residues.

CDR3 loop: CASSEGATSGGYEQYF. CDR3 bases: TGTGCCAGCAGTGAAGGGGCGACTAGCGGGGGTTACGAGCAGTACTTC. The chain employs TRBV6-1 and TRBJ2-7; TRBD2 matches at 12 bases. The CDR3 sequence is 16 residues long. Germline V gene data show CDR1 as MNHNS and CDR2 as SASEGT. The trim removed 1 base at V and 4 bases at J, leaving 5 bases unmatched.

Comments on this clone: This same CDR3 is encoded by further DNA sequences in the sample. The chain carries TRBV5-4 and TRBJ2-5; 7 nucleotides match TRBD1. Trimming took 3 bases from V and 2 from J; bases not matched to a gene: 4. The CDR3 totals 14 residues. Per germline, CDR1 SGHNT and CDR2 YYREEE (reference sequence). The CDR3 loop reads CASSSRDSQETQYF. Here the CDR3 DNA reads TGTGCCAGCAGCTCCCGGGACAGTCAAGAGACCCAGTACTTC.

The chain recombines TRBV11-2 with TRBJ2-2, with a tentative D call TRBD1 (6 bases). V was cut by 5 bases and J by 1 base, with 14 bases left in between. The germline CDR1 and CDR2 sequences are SGHAT and FQNNGV. The CDR3 loop spans 16 amino acids. In nucleotides, the CDR3 is TGTGCCAGCAGCCTACAGACAGGACTGAACACCGGGGAGCTGTTTTTT. Its protein is CASSLQTGLNTGELFF.

A few counts support this clone. The V call is TRBV30, the J call TRBJ1-5; 7 nucleotides agree with TRBD1. This CDR3 comprises 13 residues. Looked up from germline, CDR1 is GTSNPN and CDR2 is SVGIG (reference sequence). After removal of 5 bases from V and 7 bases from J, the junction contained 8 bases not matched to a gene. The CDR3 DNA follows: TGTGCCTGGGCCCGACAGGGAGCCCAGCCCCAGCATTTT. It translates to CAWARQGAQPQHF.

The V call is TRBV10-3, the J call TRBJ2-7; D possibly corresponds to TRBD1 (6 bases). The CDR3 sequence is 11 residues long. Germline CDR1 reads ENHRY; CDR2 reads SYGVKD. Trimming took 8 bases from V and 3 from J, leaving 8 bases between them. For the CDR3, the DNA is TGTGCCATCGGACAGCTCTACGAGCAGTACTTC. Its protein product is CAIGQLYEQYF.

This clone was observed a single time. The rearrangement uses TRBV10-2 and TRBJ2-7; 12 bases map to TRBD2. V was pared by 11 bases and J by 3 bases, with 11 bases of the junction left unmatched. The CDR3 totals 15 residues. The germline V gene has CDR1 WSHSY and CDR2 SAAADI. The CDR3 region has the DNA TGCGCCGCAAGGCAAGGACTAGCGGGAATCTACGAGCAGTACTTC. It encodes CAARQGLAGIYEQYF.

V usage is TRBV6-1 and J usage is TRBJ1-2; D is unclear. Trimming removed 6 bases from V and 7 bases from J, with 21 bases in between. The CDR3 consists of 15 residues. Germline loops: CDR1 MNHNS, CDR2 SASEGT. The DNA for the CDR3 is TGTGCCAGCAGGCGGGAGGGAACGGGAGTTTCTGGCTACACCTTC. Translating gives CASRREGTGVSGYTF.

The chain couples TRBV30 to TRBJ1-1, with TRBD1 identical over 7 bases. The CDR3 is 13 residues long. Germline V gene sequence: CDR1 GTSNPN, CDR2 SVGIG (reference sequence). V shed 4 bases and J 5 bases; nucleotides not matched to a gene: 7. In DNA form, the CDR3 reads TGTGCCTGGATGGGAGGGGGCTGGACTGAAGCTTTCTTT. Protein: CAWMGGGWTEAFF.

The J gene is TRBJ2-7, the V gene TRBV7-2; 9 nucleotides match TRBD2. V lost 3 bases, J lost 6 bases, and 9 bases stayed unmatched. The CDR3 is 15 residues long. The germline V gene encodes CDR1 SGHTA and CDR2 FQGNSA. CDR3 amino acids: CASSFYSGGALEQYF. The CDR3 bases are TGTGCCAGCAGCTTCTATAGCGGGGGTGCCCTCGAGCAGTACTTC.

The chain has TRBV28 and TRBJ2-2; the D is unclear. Deletions cut 5 bases from V and 4 bases from J, with 14 bases between. This CDR3 has 15 residues. Germline loops: CDR1 MDHEN, CDR2 SYDVKM. For the CDR3, the DNA is TGTGCCAGCAGTCCCGCGAGTCGGCGCACCGGGGAGCTGTTTTTT. It specifies CASSPASRRTGELFF.

CDR3 sequence: CASSRRGTSGYEQYF. The CDR3 DNA reads as TGTGCCAGCAGCAGAAGAGGGACTAGCGGATACGAGCAGTACTTC. V usage is TRBV7-2 and J usage is TRBJ2-7; TRBD2 matches at 11 bases. The CDR3 totals 15 residues. Germline V lookup: CDR1 SGHTA, CDR2 FQGNSA. The trim removed 5 bases at V and 4 bases at J, leaving 7 bases unmatched.

The chain employs TRBV11-2 and TRBJ2-1; D unresolved. The germline gives CDR1 SGHAT, CDR2 FQNNGV. The V end was cut by 2 bases, the J end by 10 bases, with 18 bases between. The CDR3 consists of 15 residues. The CDR3 sequence: CASSLLVVGRAEQFF. For the CDR3, the DNA is TGTGCCAGCAGCTTATTGGTAGTAGGGCGAGCGGAGCAGTTCTTC. Drawing the rest from reference TRBV11-2 and TRBJ2-1, the complete variable domain is EAGVAQSPRYKIIEKRQSVAFWCNPISGHATLYWYQQILGQGPKLLIQFQNNGVVDDSQLPKDRFSAERLKGVDSTLKIQPAKLEDSAVYLCASSLLVVGRAEQFFGPGTRLTVL.

The chain combines TRBV15 with TRBJ2-7; no firm D call. Germline V lookup: CDR1 LNHNV, CDR2 YYDKDF (reference sequence). Trimming removed 1 base at V and 2 bases at J, with 9 bases between. This CDR3 has 14 amino acids. CDR3 sequence (DNA): TGTGCCACCAGCAGAGGGGGTTTTCCCTACGAGCAGTACTTC. It yields the protein CATSRGGFPYEQYF.

The chain combines TRBV27 with TRBJ1-6; tentative D call: TRBD1 (6 bases). Trimming stripped 5 bases from V and 0 bases from J, with 14 bases between. Germline CDR1 MNHEY, CDR2 SMNVEV (reference sequence). CDR3 length equals 17 residues. In DNA, the CDR3 is TGTGCCAGCAGTCTAATGGGGGCCAGCTCCTATAATTCACCCCTCCACTTT. Its translation: CASSLMGASSYNSPLHF.

The CDR3 sequence is CASSLGTSGSSYNEQFF. The CDR3 DNA is TGCGCCAGCAGCTTGGGTACTAGCGGCAGCTCCTACAATGAGCAGTTCTTC. V and J are TRBV5-1 and TRBJ2-1; 8 bases agree with TRBD2. V trimming: 0 bases; J trimming: 0 bases; junction bases outside the gene matches: 5. Germline V gene lookup returns CDR1 SGHRS and CDR2 YFSETQ. The CDR3 runs to 17 residues.

V is TRBV28 and J is TRBJ2-1, with a weak D call TRBD2 (5 bases). Trimming pared 6 bases from V and 1 base from J, leaving 10 bases between. Germline loops: CDR1 MDHEN, CDR2 SYDVKM. CDR3 length equals 14 residues. The CDR3 nucleotides read TGTGCCAGCAGCCCCGAGGGATCCTACAATGAGCAGTTCTTC. It is translated as CASSPEGSYNEQFF.

This chain joins TRBV19 and TRBJ1-2, with D tentatively TRBD1 (5 bases). Trimming stripped 4 bases from V and 5 bases from J, with 8 bases between. The CDR3 spans 12 residues. CDR1 LNHDA and CDR2 SQIVND come from the germline V gene (reference sequence). CDR3 coding DNA: TGTGCCAGTAGTACCCAGGGTTATGGCTACACCTTC. Translating gives CASSTQGYGYTF.

The CDR3 loop is CAWSGLPHGEQFF. The CDR3 DNA follows: TGTGCCTGGAGTGGACTACCCCACGGTGAGCAGTTCTTC. This chain joins TRBV30 and TRBJ2-1; TRBD2 might be the D (5 bases). Germline V lookup: CDR1 GTSNPN, CDR2 SVGIG (reference sequence). V was clipped by 1 base and J by 9 bases, with 13 bases between them. The CDR3 loop spans 13 amino acids.

The chain employs TRBV19 and TRBJ1-3; D ambiguous. CDR1 LNHDA and CDR2 SQIVND come from the germline V gene (reference sequence). The CDR3 spans 12 residues. Trimming pared 7 bases from V and 4 bases from J, leaving 8 bases between. CDR3 amino acids: CASKSRGNTIYF. The CDR3 bases are TGTGCCAGTAAGTCACGCGGAAACACCATATATTTT.

The J gene is TRBJ1-1, the V gene TRBV5-4; D ambiguous. Looked up from germline, CDR1 is SGHNT and CDR2 is YYREEE (reference sequence). The CDR3 loop spans 14 amino acids. V was clipped by 0 bases and J by 5 bases, with 11 bases between them. CDR3 loop: CASSLEIGETEAFF. Here the CDR3 DNA reads TGTGCCAGCAGCTTGGAGATCGGGGAGACTGAAGCTTTCTTT.

V is TRBV4-2 and J is TRBJ1-2; no clear D gene. Trimming removed 1 base at V and 3 bases at J, with 12 bases between. The CDR3 sequence is 15 residues long. In germline, CDR1 is LGHNA, CDR2 YNFKEQ. As DNA, the CDR3 is TGTGCCAGCAGCCAAGCCTACCAGGCGGACTATGGCTACACCTTC. Translation: CASSQAYQADYGYTF.

This CDR3 reads CASSVINYPQSRANVLTF. In nucleotides, the CDR3 is TGTGCCAGCAGCGTGATTAATTACCCACAAAGTCGGGCCAACGTCCTGACTTTC. The genes are TRBV7-8 and TRBJ2-6; D is unclear. Germline loops: CDR1 SGHVS, CDR2 FQNEAQ. V gave up 5 bases and J gave up 5 bases, with 22 bases separating them. CDR3 length equals 18 residues. Variable domain in full (rest from reference TRBV7-8 and TRBJ2-6): GAGVSQSPRYKVAKRGQDVALRCDPISGHVSLFWYQQALGQGPEFLTYFQNEAQLDKSGLPSDRFFAERPEGSVSTLKIQRTQQEDSAVYLCASSVINYPQSRANVLTFGAGSRLTVL.

The chain recombines TRBV4-1 with TRBJ1-2; D unresolved. The germline V and J ends were trimmed by 1 base and 5 bases, with 17 bases remaining between them. Germline V gene sequence: CDR1 MGHRA, CDR2 YSYEKL. The CDR3 covers 16 residues. The CDR3 sequence is CASSQAPRAEMYGYTF. As DNA, the CDR3 is TGCGCCAGCAGCCAAGCCCCCCGGGCTGAAATGTATGGCTACACCTTC.

This clone was recorded only once. The chain couples TRBV9 to TRBJ2-7; D perhaps matches TRBD1 (5 bases). V lost 0 bases and J 5 bases, leaving 12 bases between the germline ends. Germline assignment: CDR1 SGDLS and CDR2 YYNGEE. The CDR3 has 14 amino acids. The chain's CDR3 is CASSVDPGSDEQYF. The CDR3 DNA reads TGTGCCAGCAGCGTAGACCCAGGGTCCGACGAGCAGTACTTC.

This clone has only one observation. A read error may be the cause here, since a much bigger clone is one base away. The chain is built from TRBV6-5 and TRBJ2-7; D not resolved. Germline CDR1 and CDR2: MNHEY and SVGAGI. Between the trimmed V and J ends, which lost 5 bases and 2 bases, there was a span of 7 bases. The CDR3 runs 12 residues. The CDR3 DNA sequence: TGTGCCAGCAGTAACGCCCCCTACGAGCAGTACTTC. Translated, it gives CASSNAPYEQYF.